This TCR beta chain derives from a study of low-dose radiotherapy and immunotherapy resistance in tumors. First-strand cDNA relied on TRAV- and TRBV-specific primers spanning alpha and beta chains. PCR amplification of the TCRs was performed with Phusion for approximately 20 PCR cycles, and it relied on a constant-region primer together with a V-primer adapter. Using its own MiXCR run on the reads, TCRdb lists one record per CDR3 protein. The sample has 85,000 to 95,000 distinct CDR3 sequences; around 20% are singletons. This clonotype came up many times. Time point in this sample: after trial treatment. Treatment indicated: LDRT plus nivolumab, ipilimumab, low-dose cyclophosphamide and aspirin (RACIN trial). The V and J ends lost 5 bases and 0 bases respectively, with 13 bases between them. The CDR3 covers 16 residues. Per the germline V gene, CDR1 is MNHEY and CDR2 is SVGEGT.

This specimen consisted of PBMCs, obtained after low-dose radiotherapy plus immunotherapy. The V call is TRBV6-2 or TRBV6-3, the J call TRBJ2-2, with a tentative D call TRBD2 (6 bases). This TCR was sampled from a female donor with ovarian cancer. The CDR3 here is CASSRRGGANTGELFF. CDR3 coding DNA: TGTGCCAGCAGTCGTCGTGGAGGGGCGAACACCGGGGAGCTGTTTTTT.